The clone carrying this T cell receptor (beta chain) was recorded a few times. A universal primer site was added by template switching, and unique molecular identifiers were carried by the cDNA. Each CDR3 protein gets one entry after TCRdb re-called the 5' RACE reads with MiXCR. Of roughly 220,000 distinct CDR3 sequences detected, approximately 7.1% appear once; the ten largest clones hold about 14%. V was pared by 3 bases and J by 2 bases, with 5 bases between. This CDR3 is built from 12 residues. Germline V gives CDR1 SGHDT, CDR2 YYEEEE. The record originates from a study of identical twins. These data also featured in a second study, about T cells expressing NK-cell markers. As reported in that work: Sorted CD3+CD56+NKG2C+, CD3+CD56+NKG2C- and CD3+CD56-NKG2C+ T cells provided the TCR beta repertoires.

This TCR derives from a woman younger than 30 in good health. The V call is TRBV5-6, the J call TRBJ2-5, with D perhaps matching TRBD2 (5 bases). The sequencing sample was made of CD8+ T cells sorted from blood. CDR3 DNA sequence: TGTGCCAGCAGCTCGGGACAAGAGACCCAGTACTTC. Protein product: CASSSGQETQYF.